The sequence of this TCR beta chain was determined in a study of blood T cell repertoires in COVID-19. Background on the study: The United States, Italy and Spain were the sources of the acute and convalescent COVID-19 samples. PBMCs, B-cell-depleted T cells, or T cells were the source of the cDNA or gDNA that made up the material.

Authors' processing steps: Amplification of reference gene primers was used by the study to estimate nucleated cell counts. Sequencing used immunoSEQ multiplex PCR; TCRdb keeps in-frame clones, though not all of them. Clone size and V and J calls were adopted from that table, with D and trimming inferred from the DNA. The data show approximately 100,000 clones, 70% to 90% seen once. The V end lost 0 bases, the J end lost 2 bases, and 14 bases lay between the germline ends. Germline V gene lookup returns CDR1 LGHNA and CDR2 YNFKEQ. This CDR3 comprises 17 residues. The genes are TRBV4-2 and TRBJ2-1; perhaps TRBD2 as D (6 bases). This receptor was taken from a human donor in a cohort sampled during active COVID-19. The source material was peripheral blood. The CDR3 sequence is CASSQEPAGGTYNEQFF. CDR3 in DNA: TGTGCCAGCAGCCAAGAACCAGCGGGTGGGACCTACAATGAGCAGTTCTTC.